This T cell receptor beta chain was sequenced for a study of blood T cell repertoires in COVID-19. Study-level background: There were acute and convalescent COVID-19 samples, and they came from the United States, Italy and Spain. From T cells, B-cell-depleted T cells, or PBMCs came the material, which was cDNA or gDNA.

Seattle cases were enrolled at active infection and followed longitudinally. Per germline, CDR1 SEHNR and CDR2 FQNEAQ (reference sequence). The length of the CDR3 is 14 residues. Trimming removed 5 bases at V and 10 bases at J, with 18 bases between. Under the authors' procedure: Scientists estimated how many nucleated cells there were by amplifying reference gene primers. Sequencing was performed with immunoSEQ multiplex PCR; in TCRdb, only in-frame clones are kept and a portion is missing. That table gives V, J and clone size, and the DNA gave D and trimming. This table holds about 260,000 clones, around nine tenths found once.

The V and J genes are TRBV7-9 and TRBJ2-1; weak D call: TRBD1 (5 bases). The source of this sequence is a woman aged 55-69 years with COVID-19, enrolled during active disease. The sample was peripheral blood. CDR3 nucleotide sequence: TGTGCCAGCAGCCTAAGTGGGGCAGGGAAGGAGCAGTTCTTC. This gives the protein CASSLSGAGKEQFF. Filled out from reference TRBV7-9 and TRBJ2-1, the complete variable domain reads DTGVSQNPRHKITKRGQNVTFRCDPISEHNRLYWYRQTLGQGPEFLTYFQNEAQLEKSRLLSDRFSAERPKGSFSTLEIQRTEQGDSAMYLCASSLSGAGKEQFFGPGTRLTVL.